Listed below are T cell receptor beta chains from one sample, sequenced in a study of Ad26.COV2.S vaccination and SARS-CoV-2 variants. TCRdb's copy holds only in-frame clones and misses some; the assay was immunoSEQ multiplex PCR. Altogether over 110,000 clones are present, approximately 90% being singletons, with the ten largest covering 5%. Sequencing was performed on peripheral blood, taken after recovery from COVID-19. These receptors were obtained from a human donor who had recovered from COVID-19. Both conserved end residues are part of each CDR3. Each record gives: CDR3 DNA, CDR3 protein, D gene, V gene, clone size, J gene. D genes are given only for firm matches. The size entry is marked missing in some rows and otherwise reads once, few, many or a size class.

TGCGCCAGCAGCAGGATTCCGGGACAGGAACCTTGGAACACTGAAGCTTTCTTT | CASSRIPGQEPWNTEAFF | TRBD1 | TRBV4-1 | - | TRBJ1-1
TGTGCCAGCAGTAAGGGTTGGAAGACCCAGTACTTC | CASSKGWKTQYF | - | TRBV2 | once | TRBJ2-5
TGTGCCAGCAGCTTAGGGGACCAGAGGGCCCAGTTGGCCCTCCACTTT | CASSLGDQRAQLALHF | - | TRBV7-8 | - | TRBJ1-6
TGCGCCAGCAGCTTGGGGGTGCGGGGAGGCACAGATACGCAGTATTTT | CASSLGVRGGTDTQYF | - | TRBV5-1 | - | TRBJ2-3
TGTGCCAGTAGTATATACGGTATGAGCTCTGGAAACACCATATATTTT | CASSIYGMSSGNTIYF | - | TRBV19 | - | TRBJ1-3
TGTGCCAGCAGCCCCCAGGGCGTAAGCTCCTACAATGAGCAGTTCTTC | CASSPQGVSSYNEQFF | - | TRBV7-2 | - | TRBJ2-1
TGTGCCAGCAGCCAAGAGGACAAAAATTCACCCCTCCACTTT | CASSQEDKNSPLHF | - | TRBV3-1/TRBV3-2 | - | TRBJ1-6
TGCGCCAGCAGCCAAGATCCCCGAGACACCATATATTTT | CASSQDPRDTIYF | - | TRBV4-3 | - | TRBJ1-3
TGTGCCAGCAACCCCAGGACAGGGACAGATACGCAGTATTTT | CASNPRTGTDTQYF | TRBD1 | TRBV5-8 | - | TRBJ2-3
TGTGCCAGCTCACCCATTGCGGAATACGAGCAGTACTTC | CASSPIAEYEQYF | - | TRBV18 | - | TRBJ2-7
TGTGCCAGTAGGCCTCCGGGGGGGGCGCAAGAGACCCAGTACTTC | CASRPPGGAQETQYF | TRBD2 | TRBV19 | - | TRBJ2-5
TGTGCCAGCAGCCGGAAGACAGGGGAAGCCGGGGAGCTGTTTTTT | CASSRKTGEAGELFF | TRBD1 | TRBV5-6 | - | TRBJ2-2
TGCGCCAGCAGCCCCGACAGGGCTAATTCACCCCTCCACTTT | CASSPDRANSPLHF | TRBD1 | TRBV4-3 | - | TRBJ1-6
TGTGCCAGCAGCTTAGCGATGGCGGGGGGGCCTCTCATACATGAGCAGTTCTTC | CASSLAMAGGPLIHEQFF | TRBD2 | TRBV7-8 | - | TRBJ2-1
TGTGCCTGGAGTGAGGGGACAGTCAGCTCTGGGGCCAACGTCCTGACTTTC | CAWSEGTVSSGANVLTF | TRBD1 | TRBV30 | - | TRBJ2-6
TGTGCCACCAGCAGAGCTCAAACGAACTATGGCTACACCTTC | CATSRAQTNYGYTF | - | TRBV15 | - | TRBJ1-2
TGTGCCACCAGCAGGACCAGGGGGCGCGGGTCCCAAGAGACCCAGTACTTC | CATSRTRGRGSQETQYF | TRBD1 | TRBV15 | - | TRBJ2-5
TGTGCCACCAGCAGAGAACTAGCGGGGTACGAGCAGTACTTC | CATSRELAGYEQYF | TRBD2 | TRBV15 | - | TRBJ2-7
TGTGCCAGCTCACCCGACGCATATAGCAATCAGCCCCAGCATTTT | CASSPDAYSNQPQHF | - | TRBV18 | - | TRBJ1-5
TGCAGCGTCCCCGAGGGCACAGATACGCAGTATTTT | CSVPEGTDTQYF | - | TRBV29-1 | - | TRBJ2-3
TGTGCCAGCAGAGCCGACAGGGGGCTCGTCGGGGAGCTGTTTTTT | CASRADRGLVGELFF | TRBD1 | TRBV6-5 | - | TRBJ2-2
TGTGCCTGGAGTGTAAGTTCCGGCTCCTACGAGCAGTACTTC | CAWSVSSGSYEQYF | - | TRBV30 | once | TRBJ2-7
TGTGCCAGCAGAGGGAATGATTATGGCTACACCTTC | CASRGNDYGYTF | - | TRBV12-3/TRBV12-4 | - | TRBJ1-2
TGTGCCAGCTCACCTACCCCGGAAAACATTCAGTACTTC | CASSPTPENIQYF | - | TRBV18 | - | TRBJ2-4
TGTGCCAGCAGCGTAGGGGCGGGGGGTTACTACGAGCAGTACTTC | CASSVGAGGYYEQYF | TRBD2 | TRBV9 | - | TRBJ2-7
TGTGCCAGCACCCTGACCGGGACTCCCACAGATACGCAGTATTTT | CASTLTGTPTDTQYF | - | TRBV7-2 | - | TRBJ2-3
TGTGCCAGCAGCGTCGGGACAGTTCGAGAGACCCAGTACTTC | CASSVGTVRETQYF | TRBD1 | TRBV7-6 | - | TRBJ2-5
TGTGCCAGCTCACCACAGGGGTATAACTATGGCTACACCTTC | CASSPQGYNYGYTF | - | TRBV18 | - | TRBJ1-2
TGTGCCAGCACCATAGGGGGGGACAGTCAGCCCCAGCATTTT | CASTIGGDSQPQHF | TRBD1 | TRBV28 | - | TRBJ1-5
TGTGCCGGCAGCCCCCTTACCATCGCGAACACCGGGGAGCTGTTTTTT | CAGSPLTIANTGELFF | - | TRBV7-9 | - | TRBJ2-2
TGTGCCAGCAGACCAACGGGGACTAGCGGGGGAGTGCAGTACTTC | CASRPTGTSGGVQYF | TRBD2 | TRBV7-9 | - | TRBJ2-7